Below, 14 T cell receptor beta chains from the same sample are listed, as sequenced in a study of T-cell reconstitution after alpha-beta-depleted transplantation in children. This sample's TCRbeta library carried unique molecular identifier barcodes. TCRdb re-derived calls from the PCR reads in MiXCR, one entry per CDR3 protein. Of about 830,000 distinct CDR3 sequences listed, about 15% are singletons. The sequences come from PBMCs, mostly from graft donor cells, collected 360 days after TCRalphabeta/CD19-depleted stem cell transplant. Every receptor here comes from a male patient aged 10-17 years who had a stem cell transplant for acute lymphoblastic leukemia, so the T cells may come from the graft donor.

The chain combines TRBV6-2 or TRBV6-3 with TRBJ2-7, with 7 nucleotides matching TRBD2. Per germline, CDR1 MNHEY and CDR2 SVGEGT. With V trimmed by 2 bases and J by 5 bases, 9 bases remained unmatched. The CDR3 is 15 amino acids. CDR3 sequence: CASSYVGGSRHEQYF. CDR3 in DNA: TGTGCCAGCAGTTACGTAGGCGGGAGCCGCCACGAGCAGTACTTC.

The rearrangement uses TRBV5-1 and TRBJ2-7, with unresolved D. The CDR3 totals 15 residues. CDR1 SGHRS and CDR2 YFSETQ come from the germline V gene. Trimming shortened V by 1 base and J by 0 bases, and 11 bases separated the two germline ends. The CDR3 DNA reads TGCGCCAGCAGCTTGAATCCACCTAACTCCTACGAGCAGTACTTC. Protein product: CASSLNPPNSYEQYF.

This clonotype was found many times. The genes are TRBV24-1 and TRBJ2-2; no firm D call. Germline loops: CDR1 KGHDR, CDR2 SFDVKD. This CDR3 is 14 amino acids long. V lost 6 bases, J lost 3 bases, and 10 bases lay in between. The CDR3 loop reads CATSLLGYTGELFF. The CDR3 nucleotides read TGTGCCACCAGTCTCCTAGGTTACACCGGGGAGCTGTTTTTT.

The chain has TRBV20-1 and TRBJ2-7, with TRBD1 matching over 7 bases. The CDR3 loop spans 13 amino acids. Germline V gives CDR1 DFQATT, CDR2 SNEGSKA (reference sequence). V shed 5 bases and J 5 bases; nucleotides not matched to a gene: 9. Here the CDR3 reads CSAPTGSGNEQYF. The DNA of the CDR3 is TGCAGTGCTCCGACAGGGTCGGGAAACGAGCAGTACTTC.

The V call is TRBV15, the J call TRBJ1-2, with D hard to call. Germline assignment: CDR1 LNHNV and CDR2 YYDKDF (reference sequence). The CDR3 has 13 residues. Trimming pared 5 bases from V and 5 bases from J, leaving 12 bases between. CDR3 sequence: CATSPTGIYGYTF. The CDR3 region has the DNA TGTGCCACCAGCCCAACGGGGATATATGGCTACACCTTC.

This clonotype was observed a handful of times. The V and J genes are TRBV11-2 and TRBJ2-7; 7 positions agree with TRBD2. CDR3 size: 14 residues. Trimming at V came to 6 bases and at J to 2 bases, leaving 7 bases not matched to a gene. Germline V gene data show CDR1 as SGHAT and CDR2 as FQNNGV. In nucleotides, the CDR3 is TGTGCCAGCAGGATGGCCGGGACTACCTACGAGCAGTACTTC. This sequence encodes CASRMAGTTYEQYF.

This clonotype has a handful of counts. The CDR3: CASSYTASYGYTF. CDR3 in DNA: TGTGCCAGCAGTTACACGGCTTCCTATGGCTACACCTTC. The V and J genes are TRBV6-6 and TRBJ1-2, with D uncertain. CDR3 size: 13 residues. The V and J ends lost 2 bases and 4 bases respectively, with 8 bases between them. From germline, CDR1 is MNHNY and CDR2 SVGAGI (reference sequence).

This clonotype was observed a handful of times. The chain employs TRBV18 and TRBJ2-7; TRBD2 aligns across 8 bases. This CDR3 comprises 16 residues. Looked up from germline, CDR1 is KGHSH and CDR2 is LQKENI. Trimming took 3 bases from V and 3 from J; bases not matched to a gene: 10. The CDR3 nucleotides are TGTGCCAGCTCACCGCCCGGCGCAGCGGGGGTCTACGAGCAGTACTTC. Its protein product is CASSPPGAAGVYEQYF.

CDR3 coding DNA: TGTGCCAGCAGCGTAGAAGGGAGGGGGAATGAGCAGTTCTTC. Its protein is CASSVEGRGNEQFF. The rearrangement joins TRBV9 to TRBJ2-1; D may be TRBD2 (7 bases). The CDR3 runs to 14 residues. V was shortened by 0 bases and J by 7 bases, with 11 bases between the two germline ends. In germline, CDR1 is SGDLS, CDR2 YYNGEE.

The gene calls are TRBV29-1 and TRBJ1-1; D not certain. This CDR3 is 12 amino acids long. Trimming left V 7 bases short and J 4 bases short, with 13 bases between. Germline values: CDR1 SQVTM, CDR2 ANQGSEA. CDR3 nucleotide sequence: TGCAGCGCCCTTGTGGCGGTCACTGAAGCTTTCTTT. It translates to CSALVAVTEAFF.

This clonotype was seen repeatedly, ten times or more. The J gene is TRBJ2-5, the V gene TRBV4-1; 12 nucleotides agree with TRBD2. The V gene end was trimmed by 3 bases and the J gene end by 5 bases; junction bases not matched to a gene: 7. Per germline, CDR1 MGHRA and CDR2 YSYEKL. The CDR3 has 16 residues. The CDR3 DNA sequence: TGCGCCAGCAGCCAGACTCGGACTAGCGGGATGGAGACCCAGTACTTC. This translates into CASSQTRTSGMETQYF.

V gene TRBV7-8 combines with J gene TRBJ2-7; 11 bases are shared with TRBD1. After removal of 5 bases from V and 6 bases from J, the junction contained 9 bases not matched to a gene. Germline assignment: CDR1 SGHVS and CDR2 FQNEAQ. The CDR3 totals 15 residues. In DNA form, the CDR3 reads TGTGCCAGCAGCCTACGGGACAGGGGGGTCGGCGAGCAGTACTTC. The encoded protein is CASSLRDRGVGEQYF.

The CDR3, as DNA: TGTGCCAGCAGCAGACTAGGTCTCTCATACGAGCAGTACTTC. This translates into CASSRLGLSYEQYF. The chain combines TRBV12-3 or TRBV12-4 with TRBJ2-7; possible D gene TRBD2, 6 bases. Trimming took 6 bases from V and 4 from J, leaving 16 bases between them. The CDR3 totals 14 residues.

This clonotype was detected only a few times. The chain joins TRBV11-3 to TRBJ1-2, with TRBD1 matching 8 bases. The V segment lost 2 bases and the J segment 6 bases; nucleotides outside the gene matches: 11. This CDR3 spans 16 amino acids. Germline-derived CDR1 and CDR2 are SGHNT and YENEEA. Here the CDR3 reads CASSLNLAGGEDGYTF. DNA for the CDR3: TGTGCCAGCAGCTTAAATCTAGCAGGGGGCGAGGATGGCTACACCTTC.